These 21 T cell receptor beta chains were sequenced from one sample in a study of blood T cell repertoires in COVID-19. Produced via immunoSEQ multiplex PCR; TCRdb's table is partial and in-frame only. Among about 280,000 clones listed, 89% were seen once. Sequenced input: peripheral blood. The source is a woman under 40 with COVID-19, enrolled during active disease.

The gene calls are TRBV20-1 and TRBJ1-6, with D perhaps TRBD1 (5 bases). Germline values: CDR1 DFQATT, CDR2 SNEGSKA (reference sequence). This CDR3 region has 14 residues. Trimming removed 3 bases at V and 9 bases at J, with 15 bases between. The CDR3 DNA reads TGCAGTGCTAGTATCAAGGGGTGGAGTTCACCCCTCCACTTT. This encodes CSASIKGWSSPLHF.

The rearrangement joins TRBV5-1 to TRBJ2-7; weak D call: TRBD1 (6 bases). This CDR3 region has 15 residues. Looked up from germline, CDR1 is SGHRS and CDR2 is YFSETQ. Trimming removed 2 bases from V and 2 bases from J, with 14 bases in between. The CDR3 spells CASSLSQGSTYEQYF. For the CDR3, the DNA is TGCGCCAGCAGCTTAAGTCAGGGGTCTACCTACGAGCAGTACTTC.

The V gene is TRBV5-1, the J gene TRBJ2-1; TRBD2 matches 11 bases. Germline V gene lookup returns CDR1 SGHRS and CDR2 YFSETQ. The CDR3 has 17 residues. Unmatched junction bases numbered 10, after V lost 3 bases and J lost 5 bases. As DNA, the CDR3 is TGCGCCAGCAGCTCAGGTCATAGCGGGGGGGCCGACAATGAGCAGTTCTTC. Its translation is CASSSGHSGGADNEQFF. Full variable domain (missing parts from reference TRBV5-1 and TRBJ2-1): KAGVTQTPRYLIKTRGQQVTLSCSPISGHRSVSWYQQTPGQGLQFLFEYFSETQRNKGNFPGRFSGRQFSNSRSEMNVSTLELGDSALYLCASSSGHSGGADNEQFFGPGTRLTVL.

The chain couples TRBV6-2 or TRBV6-3 to TRBJ1-2; weak D call: TRBD1 (5 bases). The CDR3 totals 13 residues. V lost 0 bases to trimming and J lost 4 bases, with 6 bases between them. The germline V gene encodes CDR1 MNHEY and CDR2 SVGEGT. Here the CDR3 reads CASSYSDTYGYTF. The DNA of the CDR3 is TGTGCCAGCAGTTACTCGGACACCTATGGCTACACCTTC.

The rearrangement uses TRBV5-1 and TRBJ2-2; possibly TRBD1 for D (6 bases). This CDR3 has 14 residues. The V end lost 6 bases, the J end lost 6 bases, and 15 bases lay between the germline ends. CDR1 and CDR2 (germline): SGHRS, YFSETQ. The CDR3 loop is CASTTGIAAGELFF. The CDR3, as DNA: TGCGCCAGCACCACAGGGATAGCCGCCGGGGAGCTGTTTTTT.

The chain uses TRBV3-1 (or the pseudogene TRBV3-2) and TRBJ2-2; tentatively, D is TRBD2 (5 bases). Germline values: CDR1 LGHDT, CDR2 YNNKEL (reference sequence). This CDR3 is built from 16 residues. Trimming took 5 bases from V and 3 from J, leaving 16 bases between them. As DNA, the CDR3 is TGTGCCAGCAGCACTCCGAGGGCCCCGGACACCGGGGAGCTGTTTTTT. Amino acid sequence: CASSTPRAPDTGELFF.

The chain has TRBV13 and TRBJ1-1; D gene ambiguous. The germline CDR1 and CDR2 sequences are PRHDT and FYEKMQ (reference sequence). The CDR3 has 13 residues. Trimming removed 5 bases at V and 1 base at J, with 8 bases between. The CDR3: CASSPSGNTEAFF. In nucleotides, the CDR3 is TGTGCCAGCAGCCCCTCAGGGAACACTGAAGCTTTCTTT.

The V call is TRBV29-1, the J call TRBJ2-3; possible D gene TRBD2, 6 bases. This CDR3 is 12 amino acids long. Germline CDR1 is SQVTM and CDR2 is ANQGSEA. Trimming cost V 6 bases and J 5 bases, with 12 bases left between them. The CDR3 spells CSVGLLRDTQYF. DNA of the CDR3: TGCAGCGTCGGACTACTTAGAGATACGCAGTATTTT.

The chain employs TRBV27 and TRBJ2-5; D is possibly TRBD1 (6 bases). Trimming took off 3 bases at V and 4 bases at J, with 12 bases between the two ends. CDR1 and CDR2 (germline): MNHEY, SMNVEV (reference sequence). The CDR3 covers 14 residues. DNA for the CDR3: TGTGCCAGCAGTTTTAGGGGGACGCTAGAGACCCAGTACTTC. It codes for CASSFRGTLETQYF.

CDR3 sequence reads: CASSIGATGPSLGGELFF. CDR3 nucleotides: TGTGCCAGTAGTATAGGAGCTACAGGGCCGTCTCTGGGCGGGGAGCTGTTTTTT. The V gene is TRBV19, the J gene TRBJ2-2, with D tentatively TRBD1 (6 bases). This CDR3 has 18 residues. Trimming left V 1 base short and J 7 bases short, with 22 bases between. Germline CDR1 and CDR2: LNHDA and SQIVND (reference sequence).

This clone was recorded once. J is TRBJ2-3 and V is TRBV19; a possible D gene is TRBD1 (6 bases). Germline assignment: CDR1 LNHDA and CDR2 SQIVND (reference sequence). The germline V and J ends were trimmed by 7 bases and 4 bases, with 21 bases remaining between them. CDR3 length: 16 residues. The DNA of the CDR3 is TGTGCCAGTAAGGATGCGGCCAACAGGGTTCCAGATACGCAGTATTTT. Its translation: CASKDAANRVPDTQYF.

In its sample, this clone was seen a few times. The rearrangement uses TRBV3-1 (or the pseudogene TRBV3-2) and TRBJ1-5, with 8 positions matching TRBD1. The CDR3 spans 16 residues. Germline V gene sequence: CDR1 LGHDT, CDR2 YNNKEL (reference sequence). The V and J ends lost 0 bases and 7 bases, in that order; junction bases with no gene match: 8. In nucleotides, the CDR3 is TGTGCCAGCAGCCAAGATTGGCCAGGGGGCGACCAGCCCCAGCATTTT. Encoded protein: CASSQDWPGGDQPQHF.

The gene calls are TRBV6-5 and TRBJ2-2; a possible D gene is TRBD2 (6 bases). The V and J ends lost 7 bases and 4 bases respectively, with 13 bases between them. The germline gives CDR1 MNHEY, CDR2 SVGAGI. CDR3 size: 14 residues. CDR3 region: CASTGAGSTGELFF. In DNA form, the CDR3 reads TGTGCCAGCACGGGTGCGGGGAGCACCGGGGAGCTGTTTTTT.

J is TRBJ1-1 and V is TRBV6-5; 8 nucleotides align to TRBD1. This CDR3 is built from 14 residues. The V and J ends lost 6 bases and 0 bases, in that order; junction bases with no gene match: 3. Germline lookup yields CDR1 MNHEY and CDR2 SVGAGI. As DNA, the CDR3 is TGTGCCAGCAGGACAGGGGTAGTGAACACTGAAGCTTTCTTT. Its translation is CASRTGVVNTEAFF.

The chain employs TRBV19 and TRBJ1-6; TRBD1 aligns across 9 bases. CDR1 is LNHDA, CDR2 SQIVND, per germline (reference sequence). Germline trimming cut 10 bases from V and 9 bases from J; bases unmatched to any gene: 4. The CDR3 has 12 residues. DNA for the CDR3: TGTGCCACCGGACAGGGGCGTTCACCCCTCCACTTT. It is translated as CATGQGRSPLHF.

The chain employs TRBV7-2 and TRBJ1-2, with 7 nucleotides matching TRBD1. Losses at the gene ends were 7 bases for V and 8 bases for J; bases not matched to a gene: 13. Germline V gene lookup returns CDR1 SGHTA and CDR2 FQGNSA. This CDR3 spans 14 amino acids. In nucleotides, the CDR3 is TGTGCCAGCAACAACGCGTGGCAGGGGGACGGCTACACCTTC. Protein: CASNNAWQGDGYTF.

The sample holds one count of this clone. This chain connects TRBV2 to TRBJ2-5; 8 bases line up with TRBD2. Germline V gene lookup returns CDR1 SNHLY and CDR2 FYNNEI. The CDR3 has 16 residues. The V gene end was trimmed by 1 base and the J gene end by 3 bases; junction bases not matched to a gene: 7. CDR3 region: CASSEGSGGFKETQYF. The DNA for the CDR3 is TGTGCCAGCAGTGAAGGGAGCGGGGGCTTTAAAGAGACCCAGTACTTC.

The rearrangement joins TRBV2 to TRBJ2-5; D ambiguous. The CDR3 loop spans 15 amino acids. The germline CDR1 and CDR2 sequences are SNHLY and FYNNEI. The V gene lost 4 bases and the J gene lost 2 bases, with 14 bases spanning the gap. CDR3 sequence reads: CASSGTTVPQETQYF. The CDR3 DNA reads as TGTGCCAGCAGTGGCACGACTGTCCCTCAAGAGACCCAGTACTTC.

This chain links TRBV12-3 or TRBV12-4 with TRBJ1-5; D is ambiguous. With 3 bases removed from V and 5 bases from J, the gap between germline ends came to 8 bases. The CDR3 runs 13 residues. The CDR3 loop reads CASSLFEDQPQHF. The CDR3 nucleotides are TGTGCCAGCAGTTTGTTTGAGGATCAGCCCCAGCATTTT.

This clone was counted only a few times. The chain joins TRBV5-4 to TRBJ1-1; unclear D gene. The CDR3 runs 13 residues. The germline V gene has CDR1 SGHNT and CDR2 YYREEE (reference sequence). Trimming shortened V by 2 bases and J by 0 bases, and 5 bases separated the two germline ends. CDR3 residues: CASSFSMNTEAFF. The CDR3 DNA sequence: TGTGCCAGCAGCTTTTCCATGAACACTGAAGCTTTCTTT. The variable domain in full, completed from reference TRBV5-4 and TRBJ1-1, reads ETGVTQSPTHLIKTRGQQVTLRCSSQSGHNTVSWYQQALGQGPQFIFQYYREEENGRGNFPPRFSGLQFPNYSSELNVNALELDDSALYLCASSFSMNTEAFFGQGTRLTVV.

V usage is TRBV6-1 and J usage is TRBJ1-3; D call uncertain. V gave up 2 bases and J gave up 0 bases, with 17 bases separating them. Germline assignment: CDR1 MNHNS and CDR2 SASEGT. The CDR3 loop spans 18 amino acids. CDR3 coding DNA: TGTGCCAGCAGTGAATATGGTACTTTCCCAAGCTCTGGAAACACCATATATTTT. This encodes CASSEYGTFPSSGNTIYF.